The rows below give T cell receptor beta chains drawn from one sample of a study of T cell repertoires in cytomegalovirus infection. TCRdb reprocessed the reads with MiXCR, giving one entry per CDR3 protein. The sample holds 54,000 or so distinct CDR3 sequences, roughly a third seen once. These receptors have no known antigen. Sequenced input: PBMCs, sequenced either directly or after in vitro stimulation (not recorded which). The receptors shown here come from a human donor in good health (CMV status not recorded). Some clones in this sample may be carry-over from other donors' samples. CDR3s include the opening cysteine and the closing phenylalanine or tryptophan. A D gene is named only where the DNA matches it firmly. Not all rows give a size; the values are once, few, many and, for expanded clones, a class.

D	J	V	size	DNA	CDR3
TRBD2	TRBJ2-3	TRBV9	.	TGTGCCAGCAGCGGCCGGACTAGCTTGAGCACAGATACGCAGTATTTT	CASSGRTSLSTDTQYF
TRBD2	TRBJ2-5	TRBV4-1	.	TGTGCCAGCAGCCAAGAAACGCGGGGGGGCCTGAGGGAGACCCAGTACTTC	CASSQETRGGLRETQYF
.	TRBJ2-1	TRBV24-1	few	TGTGCCACCAGTGACCCAGGGTCTGAGCAGTTCTTC	CATSDPGSEQFF
TRBD2	TRBJ2-1	TRBV6-6	few	TGTGCCAGCACCTTAGCGGGAGGGCCTAATAATGAGCAGTTCTTC	CASTLAGGPNNEQFF
.	TRBJ2-7	TRBV4-1	.	TGCGCCAGCAGCCAAGATTCTAGCCTAACCTACGAGCAGTACTTC	CASSQDSSLTYEQYF
.	TRBJ2-7	TRBV6-5	.	TGTGCCAGCAGTGCTTTCGGCCTCTACGAGCAGTACTTC	CASSAFGLYEQYF
TRBD2	TRBJ2-2	TRBV12-3/TRBV12-4	.	TGTGCCAGCAGTTTCGAGGGAGGGTCCAACACCGGGGAGCTGTTTTTT	CASSFEGGSNTGELFF
.	TRBJ1-1	TRBV5-5	.	TGTGCCAGCAGCTCCGGACCAACCCAGGCTTTCTTT	CASSSGPTQAFF
.	TRBJ2-5	TRBV11-2	few	TGTGCCAGCAGCCCGAGGCACCAGAGGGAGACCCAGTACTTC	CASSPRHQRETQYF
.	TRBJ2-3	TRBV7-2	.	TGTGCCAGCAGCCAGTACGGGTTGGGGCAAGCAGATACGCAGTATTTT	CASSQYGLGQADTQYF
TRBD2	TRBJ2-2	TRBV7-2	few	TGTGCCAGCAGAATGAGAGCGGGAGGGCCAAACACCGGGGAGCTGTTTTTT	CASRMRAGGPNTGELFF
.	TRBJ2-3	TRBV7-9	few	TGTGCCAGCAGCCCCCCGGGGACCACAGATACGCAGTATTTT	CASSPPGTTDTQYF
TRBD2	TRBJ2-7	TRBV12-3/TRBV12-4	few	TGTGCCAGCAGTTTAGGGACTAGCGGCCGCTCCTACGAGCAGTACTTC	CASSLGTSGRSYEQYF
.	TRBJ1-2	TRBV12-3/TRBV12-4	few	TGTGCCAGCAGTTTTTTTGCTCTACGGGGGTATGGCTACACCTTC	CASSFFALRGYGYTF
.	TRBJ2-7	TRBV6-5	.	TGTGCCAGCCGATTTGCCGGCCGCTCCTACGAGCAGTACTTC	CASRFAGRSYEQYF
TRBD2	TRBJ2-7	TRBV28	once	TGTGCCAGCAGCTATAGCGGGGGGGCTTACGAGCAGTACTTC	CASSYSGGAYEQYF
.	TRBJ1-2	TRBV7-2	many	TGTGCCAGCAGCCCAGGACAGACCTATGGCTACACCTTC	CASSPGQTYGYTF
.	TRBJ2-1	TRBV7-9	.	TGTGCCAGCAGCCCCCAATCCGACAGCTGGGATTACAATGAGCAGTTCTTC	CASSPQSDSWDYNEQFF
.	TRBJ1-3	TRBV2	few	TGTGCCAGCAGCCAAACCGCCAACGGGTATGAAGGGTCTGGAAACACCATATATTTT	CASSQTANGYEGSGNTIYF
.	TRBJ2-3	TRBV29-1	.	TGCAGCGCCGTATTCTCCTCTTTCGTAGAGGGGAGGAAACCTAGCACAGATACGCAGTATTTT	CSAVFSSFVEGRKPSTDTQYF
TRBD1	TRBJ2-2	TRBV6-8	.	TGTGCCAGCAGGGACAGGGGTAGCGGGGAGCTGTTTTTT	CASRDRGSGELFF
.	TRBJ2-7	TRBV27	.	TGTGCCAGCAGAAAGACAGCCTTCTACGAGCAGTACTTC	CASRKTAFYEQYF
TRBD1	TRBJ1-1	TRBV6-6	.	TGTGCCAGCAGTTACCCAGGGGGCGCGAGCACTGAAGCTTTCTTT	CASSYPGGASTEAFF
.	TRBJ1-6	TRBV14	few	TGTGCCAGCAGCCAAATGACCAGGGGTAGTTGGGGTTCACCCCTCCACTTT	CASSQMTRGSWGSPLHF
.	TRBJ2-7	TRBV2	.	TGTGCCAGCAGGGGCAGGGTTTCCTACGAGCAGTACTTC	CASRGRVSYEQYF
.	TRBJ1-6	TRBV27	few	TGTGCCAGCAGCCCCCGCCCCCGACAGCGTTATAATTCACCCCTCCACTTT	CASSPRPRQRYNSPLHF
.	TRBJ1-3	TRBV6-1	.	TGTGCCAGCAGTGAAGCGGCCGGCTCTGGAAACACCATATATTTT	CASSEAAGSGNTIYF
.	TRBJ2-1	TRBV4-1	.	TGCGCCAGCACCCTCGGGGGTTACAATGAGCAGTTCTTC	CASTLGGYNEQFF